This entry features one T cell receptor beta chain sequence. This sample was included in a study of blood T cell repertoires in COVID-19. Overall study context: PBMCs, B-cell-depleted T cells, or T cells were the source of the cDNA or gDNA that made up the material.

Germline V gene data show CDR1 as LNHNV and CDR2 as YYDKDF (reference sequence). V lost 0 bases, J lost 6 bases, and 6 bases stayed unmatched. CDR3 size: 16 residues. Under the authors' procedure: Scientists estimated how many nucleated cells there were by amplifying reference gene primers. Clones were read by immunoSEQ multiplex PCR, and TCRdb kept only the in-frame ones, dropping some. That table supplies the V and J calls and clone size; D and trimming were determined from the DNA. Among 200,000 to 300,000 clones, around 88% were seen once, and the ten largest hold 1.2% to 1.5%. The J gene is TRBJ1-5, the V gene TRBV15; 9 bases are a match to TRBD1. This receptor was taken from a man older than 75 with acute or convalescent COVID-19. Sequencing was done on a sample of peripheral blood. As DNA, the CDR3 is TGTGCCACCAGCAGAGATCACGAGACAGGGGGTCAGCCCCAGCATTTT. Translated, it gives CATSRDHETGGQPQHF.